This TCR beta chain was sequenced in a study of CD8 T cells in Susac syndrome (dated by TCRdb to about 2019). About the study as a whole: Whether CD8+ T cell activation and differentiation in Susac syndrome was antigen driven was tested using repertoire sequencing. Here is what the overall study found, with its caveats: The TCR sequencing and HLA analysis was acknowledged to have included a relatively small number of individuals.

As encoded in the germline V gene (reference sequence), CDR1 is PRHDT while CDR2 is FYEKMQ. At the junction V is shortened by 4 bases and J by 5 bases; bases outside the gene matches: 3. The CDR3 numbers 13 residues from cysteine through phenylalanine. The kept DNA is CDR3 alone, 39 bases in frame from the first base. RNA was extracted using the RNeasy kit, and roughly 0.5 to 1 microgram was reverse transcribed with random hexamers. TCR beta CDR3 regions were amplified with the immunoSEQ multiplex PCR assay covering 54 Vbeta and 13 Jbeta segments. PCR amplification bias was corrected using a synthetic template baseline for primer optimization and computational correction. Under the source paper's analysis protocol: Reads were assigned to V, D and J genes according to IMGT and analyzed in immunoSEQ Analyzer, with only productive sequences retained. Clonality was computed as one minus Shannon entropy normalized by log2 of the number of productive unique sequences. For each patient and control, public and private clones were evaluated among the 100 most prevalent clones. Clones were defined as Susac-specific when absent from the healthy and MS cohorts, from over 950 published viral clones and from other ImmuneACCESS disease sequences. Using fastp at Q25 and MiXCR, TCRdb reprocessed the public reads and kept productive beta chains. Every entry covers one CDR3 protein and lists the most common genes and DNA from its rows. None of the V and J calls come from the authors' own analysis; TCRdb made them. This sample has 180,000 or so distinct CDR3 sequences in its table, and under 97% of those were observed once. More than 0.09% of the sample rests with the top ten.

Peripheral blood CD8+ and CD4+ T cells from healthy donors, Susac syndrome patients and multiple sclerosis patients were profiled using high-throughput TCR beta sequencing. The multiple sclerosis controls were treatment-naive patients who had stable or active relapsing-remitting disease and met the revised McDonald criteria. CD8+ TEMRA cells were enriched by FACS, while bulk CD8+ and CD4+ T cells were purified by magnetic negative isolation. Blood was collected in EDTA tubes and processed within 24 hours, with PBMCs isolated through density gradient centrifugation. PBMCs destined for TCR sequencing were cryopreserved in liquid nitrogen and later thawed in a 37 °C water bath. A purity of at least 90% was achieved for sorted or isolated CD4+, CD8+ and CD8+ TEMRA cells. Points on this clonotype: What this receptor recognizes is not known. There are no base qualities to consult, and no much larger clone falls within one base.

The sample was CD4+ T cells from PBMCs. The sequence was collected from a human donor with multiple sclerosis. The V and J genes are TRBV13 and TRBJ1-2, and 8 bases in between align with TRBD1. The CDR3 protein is CASSSRQGYGYTF. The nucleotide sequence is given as TGTGCCAGCAGCTCACGACAGGGGTATGGCTACACCTTC.